This T cell receptor (beta chain) was obtained from a study of CD8+ T cells in alopecia areata. cDNA prepared by RNA extraction and subsequent reverse transcription served as the template for sequencing. Data came from immunoSEQ multiplex PCR; TCRdb stores just in-frame clones and leaves some out. The repertoire consists of roughly 250,000 clones, with roughly 60% occurring once and the leading ten covering around 0.92%. The V segment lost 1 base and the J segment 8 bases; nucleotides outside the gene matches: 3. The CDR3 is 14 residues long. Germline V CDR1 and CDR2: SGHDT, YYEEEE. As for treatment: oral pan-JAK inhibitor, 5-10 mg twice daily.

Sequenced here: CD4+ T cells sorted from blood, sampled around week 54, from a patient treated with tofacitinib. This TCR derives from a human donor with alopecia areata. This chain uses TRBV5-6 with TRBJ2-1; 10 nucleotides line up with TRBD2. The CDR3: CASSLLAGADEQFF. Written as DNA, the CDR3 is TGTGCCAGCAGCTTGCTAGCGGGGGCGGATGAGCAGTTCTTC.